The 2 T cell receptor beta chains listed next were all sequenced from one sample in a study of T cells in women clearing cervical HPV infection. Method: immunoSEQ multiplex PCR; TCRdb's copy keeps in-frame clones and lacks some. In total, the table holds approximately 25,000 clones. Sequencing was carried out using blood buffy coat. Receptors were obtained from a woman between 18 and 70 years old with a cervical HPV16 infection that either progressed to CIN3+ or cleared (not recorded which).

Concerning this clone itself: The DNA ends 3 residues before the CDR3 does, and the rest of the CDR3 is filled in from the germline J gene. This chain joins TRBV29-1 and TRBJ2-1; D not resolved. This CDR3 is 13 amino acids long. V was cut by 4 bases and J by 0 bases, with 7 bases left in between. Looked up from germline, CDR1 is SQVTM and CDR2 is ANQGSEA. The part of the CDR3 DNA that was read is TGCAGCGTTGTGGCAAACTCCTACAATGAG. Translated, it gives CSVVANSYNE. The entire CDR3 reads CSVVANSYNEQFF.

As to this clone: The read falls 3 residues short of the CDR3 end, and the missing part is taken from the germline J gene. V usage is TRBV18 and J usage is TRBJ2-4, with D possibly being TRBD1 (5 bases). The germline CDR1 and CDR2 sequences are KGHSH and LQKENI. CDR3 length: 15 residues. The chain's CDR3 is CASSPPARGTHGQYF. The CDR3 bases that were read are TGTGCCAGCTCACCACCTGCAAGGGGTACTCATGGT.